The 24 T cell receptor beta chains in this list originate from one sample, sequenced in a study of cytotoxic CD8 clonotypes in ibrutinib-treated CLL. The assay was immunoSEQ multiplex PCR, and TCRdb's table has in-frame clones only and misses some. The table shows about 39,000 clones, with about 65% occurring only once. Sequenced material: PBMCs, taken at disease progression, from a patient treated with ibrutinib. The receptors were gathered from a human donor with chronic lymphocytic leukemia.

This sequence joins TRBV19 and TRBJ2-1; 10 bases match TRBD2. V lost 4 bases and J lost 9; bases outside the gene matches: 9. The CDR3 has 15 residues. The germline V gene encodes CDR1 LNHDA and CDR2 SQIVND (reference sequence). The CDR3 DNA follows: TGTGCCAGTAGTAAGTTTAGCGGGGGGAAGTTTGAGCAGTTCTTC. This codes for CASSKFSGGKFEQFF.

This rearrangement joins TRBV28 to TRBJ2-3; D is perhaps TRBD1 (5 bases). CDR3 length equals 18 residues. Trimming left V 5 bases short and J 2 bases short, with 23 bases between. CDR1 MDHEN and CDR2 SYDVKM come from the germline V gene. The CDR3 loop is CASSQNPGPWGPTDTQYF. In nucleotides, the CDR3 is TGTGCCAGCAGTCAGAATCCGGGTCCATGGGGCCCCACAGATACGCAGTATTTT.

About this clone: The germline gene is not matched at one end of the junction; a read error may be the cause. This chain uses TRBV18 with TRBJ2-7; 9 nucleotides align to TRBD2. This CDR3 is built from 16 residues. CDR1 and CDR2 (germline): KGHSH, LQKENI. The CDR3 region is CASAPRVTSGSYEQYF. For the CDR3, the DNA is TGTGCCAGCGCACCACGCGTGACTAGCGGCTCCTACGAGCAGTACTTC.

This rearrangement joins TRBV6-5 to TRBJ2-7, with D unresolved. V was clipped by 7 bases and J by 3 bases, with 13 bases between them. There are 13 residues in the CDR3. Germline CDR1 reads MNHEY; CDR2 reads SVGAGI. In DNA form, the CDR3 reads TGTGCCAGCATGGCGAACGGTCGCTACGAGCAGTACTTC. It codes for CASMANGRYEQYF.

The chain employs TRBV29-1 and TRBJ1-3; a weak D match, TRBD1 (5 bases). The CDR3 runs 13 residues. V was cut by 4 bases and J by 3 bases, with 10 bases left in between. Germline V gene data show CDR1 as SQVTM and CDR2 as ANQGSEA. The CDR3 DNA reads TGCAGCGTTGCCACAGGTGGTGGAAACACCATATATTTT. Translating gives CSVATGGGNTIYF.

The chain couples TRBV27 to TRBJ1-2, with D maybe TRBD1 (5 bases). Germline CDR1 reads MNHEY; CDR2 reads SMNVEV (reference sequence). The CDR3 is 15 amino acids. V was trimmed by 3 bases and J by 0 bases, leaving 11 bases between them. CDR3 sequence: CASSFLSTANYGYTF. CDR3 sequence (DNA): TGTGCCAGCAGTTTCCTATCGACAGCTAACTATGGCTACACCTTC.

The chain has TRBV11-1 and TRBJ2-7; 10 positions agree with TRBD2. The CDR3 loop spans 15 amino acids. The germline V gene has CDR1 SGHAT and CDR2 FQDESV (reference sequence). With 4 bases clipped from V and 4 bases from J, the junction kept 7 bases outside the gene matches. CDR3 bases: TGTGCCAGCAGCTACCTAGCGGGAGTTAGGTACGAGCAGTACTTC. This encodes CASSYLAGVRYEQYF.

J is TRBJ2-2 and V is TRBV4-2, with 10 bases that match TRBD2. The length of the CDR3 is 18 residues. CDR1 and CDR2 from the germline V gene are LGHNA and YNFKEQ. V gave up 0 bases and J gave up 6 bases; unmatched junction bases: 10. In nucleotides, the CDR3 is TGTGCCAGCAGCCAAGAGGTCCCCAGCGGGAGGGCCCCCGGGGAGCTGTTTTTT. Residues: CASSQEVPSGRAPGELFF.

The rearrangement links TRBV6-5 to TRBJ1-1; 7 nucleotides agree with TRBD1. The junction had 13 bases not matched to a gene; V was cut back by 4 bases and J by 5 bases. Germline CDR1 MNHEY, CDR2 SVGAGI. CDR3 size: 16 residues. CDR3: CASSSSWTGEWTEAFF. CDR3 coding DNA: TGTGCCAGCAGTTCTTCTTGGACAGGAGAATGGACTGAAGCTTTCTTT.

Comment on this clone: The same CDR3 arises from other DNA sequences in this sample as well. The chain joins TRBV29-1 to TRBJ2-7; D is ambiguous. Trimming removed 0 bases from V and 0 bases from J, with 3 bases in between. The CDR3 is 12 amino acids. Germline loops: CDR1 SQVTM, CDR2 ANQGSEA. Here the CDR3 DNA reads TGCAGCGTTGAAGAGGGCTCCTACGAGCAGTACTTC. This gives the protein CSVEEGSYEQYF.

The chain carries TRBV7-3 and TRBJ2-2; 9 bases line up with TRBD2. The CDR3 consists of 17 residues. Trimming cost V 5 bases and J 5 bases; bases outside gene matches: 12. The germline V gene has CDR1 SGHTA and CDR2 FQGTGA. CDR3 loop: CASSPLAGRGRTGELFF. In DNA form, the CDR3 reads TGTGCCAGCAGCCCGCTAGCGGGAAGAGGAAGAACCGGGGAGCTGTTTTTT.

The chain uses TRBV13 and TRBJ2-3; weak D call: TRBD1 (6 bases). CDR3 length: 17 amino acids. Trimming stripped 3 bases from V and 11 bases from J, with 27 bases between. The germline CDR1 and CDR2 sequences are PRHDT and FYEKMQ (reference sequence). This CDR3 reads CASSFAAGRDIIRMQYF. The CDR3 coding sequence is TGTGCCAGCAGCTTTGCCGCGGGCAGGGACATAATACGCATGCAGTATTTT.

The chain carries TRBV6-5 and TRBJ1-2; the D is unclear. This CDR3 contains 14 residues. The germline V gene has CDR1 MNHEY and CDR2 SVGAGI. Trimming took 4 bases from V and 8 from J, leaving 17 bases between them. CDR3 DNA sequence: TGTGCCAGCAGTTTAGAAAATGGAGTAAGAGGCTACACCTTC. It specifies CASSLENGVRGYTF.

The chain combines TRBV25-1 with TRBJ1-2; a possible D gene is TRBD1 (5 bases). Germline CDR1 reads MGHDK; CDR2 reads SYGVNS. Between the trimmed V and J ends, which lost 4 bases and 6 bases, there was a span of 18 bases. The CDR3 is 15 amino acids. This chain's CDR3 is CASSGDTGFSNGYTF. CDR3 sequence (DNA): TGTGCCAGCAGTGGGGATACAGGTTTTAGTAATGGCTACACCTTC.

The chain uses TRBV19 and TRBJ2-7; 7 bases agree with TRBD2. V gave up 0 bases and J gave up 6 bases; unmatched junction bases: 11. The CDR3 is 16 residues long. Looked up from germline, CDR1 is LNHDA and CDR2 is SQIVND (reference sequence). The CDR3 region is CASSIDAGGGRVEQYF. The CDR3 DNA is TGTGCCAGTAGTATAGATGCAGGCGGGGGACGAGTCGAGCAGTACTTC.

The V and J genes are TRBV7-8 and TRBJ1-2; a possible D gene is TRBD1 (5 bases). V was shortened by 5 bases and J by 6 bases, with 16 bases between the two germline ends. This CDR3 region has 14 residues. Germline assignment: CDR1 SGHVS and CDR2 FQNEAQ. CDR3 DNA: TGTGCCAGCAGCCTCGAGGAAGGGGCCCATGGCTACACCTTC. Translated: CASSLEEGAHGYTF.

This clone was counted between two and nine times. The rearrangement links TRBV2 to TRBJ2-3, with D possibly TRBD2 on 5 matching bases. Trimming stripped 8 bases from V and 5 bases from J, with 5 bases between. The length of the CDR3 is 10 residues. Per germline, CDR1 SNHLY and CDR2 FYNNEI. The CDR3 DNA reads TGTGCCAGCGGGAGAGATACGCAGTATTTT. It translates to CASGRDTQYF.

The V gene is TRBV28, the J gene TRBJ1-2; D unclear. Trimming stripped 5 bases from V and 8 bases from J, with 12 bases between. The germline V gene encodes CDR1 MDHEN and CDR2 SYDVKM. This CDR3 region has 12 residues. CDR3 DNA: TGTGCCAGCAGTCCGCCTGGGCGCGGCTACACCTTC. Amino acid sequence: CASSPPGRGYTF.

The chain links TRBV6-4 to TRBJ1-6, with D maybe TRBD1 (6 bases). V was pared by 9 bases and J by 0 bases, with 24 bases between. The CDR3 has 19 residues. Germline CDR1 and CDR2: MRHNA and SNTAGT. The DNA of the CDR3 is TGTGCCAGGCCAAACTGGGACACCAAACCGGGCTCCTATAATTCACCCCTCCACTTT. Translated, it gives CARPNWDTKPGSYNSPLHF.

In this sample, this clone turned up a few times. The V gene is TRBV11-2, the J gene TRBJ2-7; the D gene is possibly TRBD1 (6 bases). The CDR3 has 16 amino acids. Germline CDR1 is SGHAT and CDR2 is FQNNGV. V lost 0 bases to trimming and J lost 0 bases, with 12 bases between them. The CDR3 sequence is CASSLEGQRSSYEQYF. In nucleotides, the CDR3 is TGTGCCAGCAGCTTAGAAGGACAGAGGAGCTCCTACGAGCAGTACTTC.

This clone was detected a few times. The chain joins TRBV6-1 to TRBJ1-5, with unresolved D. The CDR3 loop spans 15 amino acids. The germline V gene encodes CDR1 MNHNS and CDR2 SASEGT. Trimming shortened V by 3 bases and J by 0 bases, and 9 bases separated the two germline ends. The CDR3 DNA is TGTGCCAGCAGTGACCTTTATGATAGCAATCAGCCCCAGCATTTT. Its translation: CASSDLYDSNQPQHF.

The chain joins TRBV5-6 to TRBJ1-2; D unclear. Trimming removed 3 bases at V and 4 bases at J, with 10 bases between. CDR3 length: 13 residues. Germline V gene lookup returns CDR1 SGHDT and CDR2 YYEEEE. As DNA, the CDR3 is TGTGCCAGCAGCTCGGTGTCCTTCTATGGCTACACCTTC. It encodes CASSSVSFYGYTF.

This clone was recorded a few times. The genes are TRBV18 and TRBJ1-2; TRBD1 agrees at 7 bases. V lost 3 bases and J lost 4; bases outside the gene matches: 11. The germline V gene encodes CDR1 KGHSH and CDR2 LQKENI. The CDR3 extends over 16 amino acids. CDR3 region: CASSPGQKFLTYGYTF. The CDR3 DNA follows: TGTGCCAGCTCACCGGGACAGAAATTCCTAACCTATGGCTACACCTTC.

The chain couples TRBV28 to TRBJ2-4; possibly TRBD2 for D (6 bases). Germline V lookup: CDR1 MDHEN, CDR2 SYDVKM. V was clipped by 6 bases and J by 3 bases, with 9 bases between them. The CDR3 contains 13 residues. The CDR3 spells CASRGEVKNIQYF. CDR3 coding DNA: TGTGCCAGCAGAGGGGAGGTCAAAAACATTCAGTACTTC.